This entry describes one T cell receptor beta chain. Its specific antigen is unknown. Base qualities are not provided; no much larger clone lies one nucleotide away. The same CDR3 also results from other DNA sequences found in this sample. Using the deep immunoSEQ assay, TCR CDR3 regions were amplified from genomic DNA by multiplex PCR. Extracted genomic DNA from each cell subset was distributed evenly across all wells of several immunoSEQ 96-well plates, and each plate was treated as a replicate. For sorted subsets, each replicate PCR was loaded with 200 ng genomic DNA, equivalent to 30,000 to 35,000 T cell genomes. Purified libraries were measured with a Qubit 3.0 fluorometer, size-checked on a Bioanalyzer 2100, and measured again with the KAPA Library Quantification kit. Every immunoSEQ 96-well plate was sequenced on a dedicated single-read 150-cycle Illumina NextSeq 550 flow cell. Per the original workflow: The immunoSEQ output contained only junctional sequences without quality scores, so filtering could not match that applied to full-length reads. To assign V/J genes and CDR3, sequences were annotated against IMGT germline references using PyIR, a Python wrapper for IgBLAST v1.9. Reads with weak V/J assignments (E-value above 1e-6), missing CDR3, stop codons, out-of-frame junctions, or ambiguous translated residues were removed. V3J clonotypes were defined as sequences sharing the same inferred V gene, J gene, and CDR3 amino acid sequence. To compute the percentage overlap between repertoires, the number of shared unique clonotypes was divided by the size of the smaller repertoire. Three approaches were used to assess repertoire richness: RTK rarefaction, the Chao1 estimator, and Recon v2.1 estimates of unobserved clonotypes. Generation probabilities were computed with OLGA for all TCRbeta clonotypes obtained by the gDNA method from four donors. TCRdb took this table from immuneACCESS and kept in-frame rearrangements with V and J called. Such tables lack part of the clones; where checked against another copy, unresolved V genes explain under half of the gap, and the rest is unexplained. V and J calls plus clone size are reproduced from that table; the DNA served to infer D and trimming. The sample profile shows roughly 2 million clones; 85% to 95% of them were found once. The ten largest account for 0.1% to 0.15% of the sample.

The data were obtained in a study of shared clonotypes between healthy human individuals (dated by TCRdb to 2020 to 2021). For context, the study as a whole: A few men and two women, aged 18 to 49 years, made up the cohort. Per donor, three plates each were used for CD4 naive and CD4 memory, two for CD8 naive, and one for CD8 memory. Blood TCR repertoires of roughly five healthy adults were deeply sequenced to estimate repertoire size and the extent of clonotype sharing between individuals. Libraries were prepared and TCR repertoires were sequenced by different laboratories using diverse techniques, in order to increase sequencing depth and limit assay-specific biases. Between about 0.8 and 9 billion PBMCs per donor were obtained by leukapheresis. The research as a whole found: Pairwise subsampling led to the expectation that sequencing depth would affect the degree of clonotype sharing among donors. Naive subsets generally had larger estimated clonotype richness than memory subsets did. Only blood was sampled, and tissue TCR repertoires likely differ from those in blood. Compared with non-shared clonotypes, clonotypes shared by all four sorted-subset donors had higher generation probabilities. The genetic and exposure-history diversity represented was limited by the small number of donors. When several donors were compared, the shared fraction of clonotypes was around 5% for naive CD4, around 3.6% for naive CD8, 2.3% for memory CD4, and around 0.4% for memory CD8. Rarefaction of sorted-subset datasets indicated incomplete sequencing despite the large sequencing depth.

The donors were healthy, HIV-negative adults who had no recently reported acute infections or vaccinations. All donors were Caucasian adults living in Nashville, Tennessee, USA. Magnetic negative selection was used to enrich CD4+ T cells, after which naive cells were positively selected on CD45RA and the negative fraction became the memory subset. Blood was obtained by leukapheresis, after which PBMCs were separated by Ficoll-Histopaque density gradient centrifugation and cryopreserved in liquid nitrogen vapor phase. Purity and quantity of every magnetically sorted T cell population were checked by analytical flow cytometry. Genomic DNA was isolated from each sorted fraction and quantified by UV absorbance on a Nanodrop 2000c. Deletion took 0 bases off V and 4 bases off J, with a span of 9 bases between the germline ends. For CDR1 and CDR2, the germline V gene (reference sequence) lists MNHNY and SVGAGI. Reading from cysteine to phenylalanine, the CDR3 counts 14 amino acids. Only the CDR3 region is kept as DNA, spanning 42 bases read in frame from base 1.

The TCR sequence derives from a man younger than 35 in good health. Input material: naive CD4+ T cells sorted from blood. Explained via the paper, the cell subset or site label denotes: CD45RA+ positively selected. In this chain, TRBV6-6 is recombined with TRBJ2-5; the D gene identity is not certain. Read as DNA, the sequence is TGTGCCAGCAGTTACTCGACCTTAGGAGAGACCCAGTACTTC. Its protein is CASSYSTLGETQYF.